This TCR beta chain was identified during a study of blood T cell repertoires in COVID-19. This clone has only one observation. Germline V CDR1 and CDR2: MNHEY, SMNVEV (reference sequence). The length of the CDR3 is 13 residues. V was cut by 2 bases and J by 11 bases, with 10 bases left in between. In the original workflow: How many nucleated cells were present was estimated from reference gene primer amplification. Produced via immunoSEQ multiplex PCR; TCRdb's table is partial and in-frame only. Clonal size and the V and J genes are those of that table, whereas D and trimming came from the DNA. The profile shows some 89,000 clones, almost 85% of them singletons.

The rearrangement uses TRBV27 and TRBJ1-6; D uncertain. The source material was peripheral blood. The sequence came from a woman aged 80 or older with acute or convalescent COVID-19. The CDR3 coding sequence is TGTGCCAGCAGTTTAAACCATCAGACACCCCTCCACTTT. This gives the protein CASSLNHQTPLHF.